This T cell receptor (beta chain) emerged from a study of blood T cells in healthy people across ages. Germline CDR1 SGHTA, CDR2 FQGNSA. Trimming pared 5 bases from V and 7 bases from J, leaving 17 bases between. This CDR3 has 14 residues. A second PCR of about 7 to 11 cycles used a sample-barcoded 5' primer and a J-beta primer mix. MiXCR, run by TCRdb on the 5' RACE reads, gives a single entry per CDR3 protein. In the table there are 650,000 to 1,000,000 distinct CDR3 sequences, about 36% of which are singletons. Sequencing used blood. The TCR was taken from a man in his late teens or twenties in good health. The chain is built from TRBV7-2 and TRBJ1-2, with D tentatively TRBD1 (5 bases). The CDR3 DNA is TGTGCCAGCAGCCGGGACCTGGTTTATGGTGGCTACACCTTC. The encoded protein is CASSRDLVYGGYTF.